Presented here are 11 T cell receptor beta chains from one specimen sequenced in a study of T cells in Graves' hyperthyroidism and ophthalmopathy. The investigators amplified TCR beta CDR3 regions from RNA transcripts. Primed by the HTBI set, a first-round RT-PCR was run on the TCR CDR3. TCRdb reprocessed the multiplex PCR reads via MiXCR and lists one record per CDR3 protein. The table has about 460,000 distinct CDR3 sequences, under 25% seen once. Material: blood. These receptors were taken from a woman in her 70s with Graves' ophthalmopathy.

This clonotype was observed a handful of times. The chain combines TRBV20-1 with TRBJ2-3; possible D gene TRBD2, 5 bases. The CDR3 totals 13 residues. Trimming stripped 3 bases from V and 2 bases from J, with 9 bases between. Germline CDR1 reads DFQATT; CDR2 reads SNEGSKA (reference sequence). The CDR3 spells CSASSGNTDTQYF. CDR3 DNA sequence: TGCAGTGCTAGTTCCGGGAACACAGATACGCAGTATTTT.

V is TRBV6-2 or TRBV6-3 and J is TRBJ2-1; D is possibly TRBD2 (6 bases). This CDR3 region has 14 residues. Germline CDR1 is MNHEY and CDR2 is SVGEGT. Trimming cost V 2 bases and J 4 bases, with 9 bases left between them. This CDR3 is CASSYALAYNEQFF. The CDR3 DNA is TGTGCCAGCAGTTACGCACTAGCTTACAATGAGCAGTTCTTC.

As for this clonotype: As the CDR3 is not closed by the conserved phenylalanine or tryptophan, this likely results from a read error. The chain couples TRBV7-9 to TRBJ1-1; the D is unclear. V lost 8 bases, J lost 1 base, and 17 bases lay in between. Germline CDR1 reads SEHNR; CDR2 reads FQNEAQ (reference sequence). The CDR3 sequence is 15 residues long. The CDR3 protein is CASGKGRTTNTEAFL. Written as DNA, the CDR3 is TGTGCCAGCGGGAAGGGCAGAACGACGAACACTGAAGCTTTCCTT.

This clonotype was found a few times. The J gene is TRBJ2-2, the V gene TRBV20-1; D is possibly TRBD2 (5 bases). This CDR3 contains 14 residues. Trimming removed 3 bases from V and 5 bases from J, with 13 bases in between. Germline V lookup: CDR1 DFQATT, CDR2 SNEGSKA (reference sequence). DNA for the CDR3: TGCAGTGCTAGTCCCAGCGGACCGACCGGGGAGCTGTTTTTT. It is translated as CSASPSGPTGELFF.

There are many counts of this clonotype. The rearrangement joins TRBV7-2 to TRBJ1-6, with TRBD1 as a possible D gene (5 bases). CDR1 is SGHTA and CDR2 is FQGNSA in the germline V gene. Trimming pared 1 base from V and 7 bases from J, leaving 14 bases between. The CDR3 totals 16 residues. Here the CDR3 reads CASSLEGTALNSPLHF. The CDR3 DNA sequence: TGTGCCAGCAGCTTAGAAGGGACGGCGTTGAATTCACCCCTCCACTTT. The full variable domain, its missing parts supplied by reference TRBV7-2 and TRBJ1-6, is GAGVSQSPSNKVTEKGKDVELRCDPISGHTALYWYRQSLGQGLEFLIYFQGNSAPDKSGLPSDRFSAERTGGSVSTLTIQRTQQEDSAVYLCASSLEGTALNSPLHFGNGTRLTVT.

The sample holds one count of this clonotype. The CDR3 end shows no conserved phenylalanine or tryptophan, and so a read error is likely. The chain has TRBV19 and TRBJ2-2, with D unclear. Trimming cost V 6 bases and J 1 base, with 6 bases left between them. Germline V gives CDR1 LNHDA, CDR2 SQIVND (reference sequence). CDR3 size: 13 residues. The CDR3 here is CASSWGNTGELFS. For the CDR3, the DNA is TGTGCCAGTAGCTGGGGGAACACCGGGGAGCTGTTTTCT.

This clonotype was counted at least ten times. The chain is built from TRBV2 and TRBJ2-1, with D possibly TRBD1 on 6 matching bases. Germline-derived CDR1 and CDR2 are SNHLY and FYNNEI. The germline V and J ends were trimmed by 3 bases and 10 bases, with 16 bases remaining between them. The CDR3 runs 14 residues. The CDR3 region has the DNA TGTGCCAGCAGTGACAGGACAGTACTTAGCGAGCAGTTCTTC. Translation gives CASSDRTVLSEQFF.

V usage is TRBV15 and J usage is TRBJ1-5, with D perhaps TRBD1 (6 bases). V was shortened by 2 bases and J by 6 bases, with 14 bases between the two germline ends. Germline V gene data show CDR1 as LNHNV and CDR2 as YYDKDF (reference sequence). This CDR3 is built from 15 residues. In DNA form, the CDR3 reads TGTGCCACCAGCAGATTACTCTCAGGGGTTCAGCCCCAGCATTTT. As protein: CATSRLLSGVQPQHF.

This clonotype showed up many times. The chain couples TRBV7-2 to TRBJ2-3; D remains unclear. The V gene's germline CDR1 is SGHTA and CDR2 FQGNSA. The CDR3 loop spans 12 amino acids. Deletions cut 5 bases from V and 5 bases from J, with 8 bases between. CDR3 in DNA: TGTGCCAGCAGCAGACGCGAAGATACGCAGTATTTT. This gives the protein CASSRREDTQYF.

This clonotype has just a few counts. This chain connects TRBV4-1 to TRBJ2-2, with 10 bases aligning to TRBD1. V lost 4 bases to trimming and J lost 7 bases; unmatched junction nucleotides: 6. This CDR3 is built from 15 residues. Germline CDR1 MGHRA, CDR2 YSYEKL. This CDR3 reads CASSRMGQGRGELFF. CDR3 DNA: TGCGCCAGCAGCCGGATGGGACAGGGGCGCGGGGAGCTGTTTTTT.

The sample holds a few counts of this clonotype. The chain has TRBV20-1 and TRBJ2-1; 9 bases agree with TRBD2. V lost 5 bases and J lost 12; bases outside the gene matches: 11. This CDR3 is built from 13 residues. The germline gives CDR1 DFQATT, CDR2 SNEGSKA (reference sequence). CDR3 amino acids: CSAGVNSGSGQFF. The CDR3 DNA follows: TGCAGTGCTGGGGTAAATAGCGGGAGTGGGCAGTTCTTC.